Given below is one TCR beta chain in context. Its antigen is currently unknown. This record comes from a study of T cell responses to AZD1222 COVID-19 vaccine. Overall study context: Pooled in the analysis were second doses at about 4 or about 12 weeks. Study results and limitations: CD4 TCRs linked to vaccination spanned spike, dominating at 160-218 and 743-854. Spike-specific TCR breadth rose after two AZD1222 doses, and depth rose as well. Nearly half of unique spike-specific TCRs reportedly avoided B.1.351 and B.1.1.7 mutated regions.

Trimming at V came to 3 bases and at J to 1 base, leaving 9 bases not matched to a gene. The CDR3 length is 17 residues. CDR1 and CDR2 from the germline V gene are MDHEN and SYDVKM. This table comes from immunoSEQ multiplex PCR, and its TCRdb copy is limited to in-frame clones, with some not included. The table shows 200,000 to 300,000 clones, with about 92% occurring only once. The chain carries TRBV28 and TRBJ2-3; the match to TRBD1 covers 8 bases. The material sequenced was peripheral blood, taken on day 0 of AZD1222 vaccination. This TCR was recovered from an adult in good health. CDR3 in DNA: TGTGCCAGCAGTTTTGAGGACGCAGGGGGCCGCACAGATACGCAGTATTTT. Protein product: CASSFEDAGGRTDTQYF. Based on the CDR3 plus reference TRBV28 and TRBJ2-3, the full variable domain is DVKVTQSSRYLVKRTGEKVFLECVQDMDHENMFWYRQDPGLGLRLIYFSYDVKMKEKGDIPEGYSVSREKKERFSLILESASTNQTSMYLCASSFEDAGGRTDTQYFGPGTRLTVL.